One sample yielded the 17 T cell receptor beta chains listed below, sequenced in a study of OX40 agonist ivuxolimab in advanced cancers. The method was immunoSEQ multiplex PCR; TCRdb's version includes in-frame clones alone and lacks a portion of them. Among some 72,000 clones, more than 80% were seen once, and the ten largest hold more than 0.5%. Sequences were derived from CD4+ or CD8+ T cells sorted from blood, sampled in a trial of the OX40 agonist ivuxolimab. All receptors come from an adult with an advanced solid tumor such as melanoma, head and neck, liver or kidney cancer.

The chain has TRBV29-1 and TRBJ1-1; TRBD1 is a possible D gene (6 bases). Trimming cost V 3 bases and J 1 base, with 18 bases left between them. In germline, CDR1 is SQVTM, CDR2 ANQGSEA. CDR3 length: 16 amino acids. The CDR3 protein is CSVERSTGIWNTEAFF. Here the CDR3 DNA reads TGCAGCGTTGAGCGGTCTACAGGGATCTGGAACACTGAAGCTTTCTTT.

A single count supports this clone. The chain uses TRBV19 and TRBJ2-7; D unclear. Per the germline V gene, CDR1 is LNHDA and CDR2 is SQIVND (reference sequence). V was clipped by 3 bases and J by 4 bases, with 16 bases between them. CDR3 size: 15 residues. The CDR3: CASSMKGGEHYEQYF. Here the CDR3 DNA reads TGTGCCAGTAGTATGAAGGGCGGTGAACATTACGAGCAGTACTTC. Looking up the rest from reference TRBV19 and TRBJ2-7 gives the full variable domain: DGGITQSPKYLFRKEGQNVTLSCEQNLNHDAMYWYRQDPGQGLRLIYYSQIVNDFQKGDIAEGYSVSREKKESFPLTVTSAQKNPTAFYLCASSMKGGEHYEQYFGPGTRLTVT.

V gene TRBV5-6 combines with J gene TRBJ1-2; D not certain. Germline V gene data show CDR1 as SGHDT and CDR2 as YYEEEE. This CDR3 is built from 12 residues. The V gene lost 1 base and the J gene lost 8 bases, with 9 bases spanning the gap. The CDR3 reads CASSLSPLGYTF. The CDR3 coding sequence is TGTGCCAGCAGCTTGAGCCCCTTGGGCTACACCTTC. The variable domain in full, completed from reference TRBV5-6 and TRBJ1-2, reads DAGVTQSPTHLIKTRGQQVTLRCSPKSGHDTVSWYQQALGQGPQFIFQYYEEEERQRGNFPDRFSGHQFPNYSSELNVNALLLGDSALYLCASSLSPLGYTFGSGTRLTVV.

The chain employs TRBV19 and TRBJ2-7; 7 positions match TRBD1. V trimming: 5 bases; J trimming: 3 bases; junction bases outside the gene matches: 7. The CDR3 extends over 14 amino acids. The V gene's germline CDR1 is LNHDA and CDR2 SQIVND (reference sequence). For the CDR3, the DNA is TGTGCCAGTAGTGGGGCGACAGGGAACTACGAGCAGTACTTC. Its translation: CASSGATGNYEQYF.

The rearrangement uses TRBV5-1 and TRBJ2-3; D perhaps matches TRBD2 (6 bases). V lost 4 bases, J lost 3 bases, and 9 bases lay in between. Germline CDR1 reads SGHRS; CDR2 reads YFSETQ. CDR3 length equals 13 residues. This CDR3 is CASSLTRTDTQYF. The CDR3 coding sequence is TGCGCCAGCAGCCTGACTAGGACAGATACGCAGTATTTT.

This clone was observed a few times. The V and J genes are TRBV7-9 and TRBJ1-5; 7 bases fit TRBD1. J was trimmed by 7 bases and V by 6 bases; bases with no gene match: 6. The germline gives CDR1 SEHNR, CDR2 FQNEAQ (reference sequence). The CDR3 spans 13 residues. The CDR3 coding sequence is TGTGCCAGCAGTTTAACAGGGGAACAGCCCCAGCATTTT. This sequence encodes CASSLTGEQPQHF.

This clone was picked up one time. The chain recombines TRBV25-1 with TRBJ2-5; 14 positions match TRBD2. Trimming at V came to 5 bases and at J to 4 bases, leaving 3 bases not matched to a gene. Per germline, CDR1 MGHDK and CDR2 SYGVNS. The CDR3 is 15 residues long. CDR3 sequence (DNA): TGTGCCAGCAGTCAGGGGACTAGCGGGAGAGAGACCCAGTACTTC. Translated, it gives CASSQGTSGRETQYF.

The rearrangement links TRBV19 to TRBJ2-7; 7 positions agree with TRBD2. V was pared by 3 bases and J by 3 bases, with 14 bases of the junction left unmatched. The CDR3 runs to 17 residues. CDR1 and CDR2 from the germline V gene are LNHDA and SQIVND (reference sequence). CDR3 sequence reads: CASSIQLTGTTVYEQYF. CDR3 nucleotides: TGTGCCAGTAGTATTCAACTCACCGGGACTACAGTCTACGAGCAGTACTTC.

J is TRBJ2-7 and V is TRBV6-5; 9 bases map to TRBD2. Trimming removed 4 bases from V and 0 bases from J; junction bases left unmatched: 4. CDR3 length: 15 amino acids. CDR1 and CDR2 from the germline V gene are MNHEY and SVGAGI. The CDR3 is CASSLTSGSSYEQYF. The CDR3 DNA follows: TGTGCCAGCAGTTTGACTAGCGGAAGCTCCTACGAGCAGTACTTC.

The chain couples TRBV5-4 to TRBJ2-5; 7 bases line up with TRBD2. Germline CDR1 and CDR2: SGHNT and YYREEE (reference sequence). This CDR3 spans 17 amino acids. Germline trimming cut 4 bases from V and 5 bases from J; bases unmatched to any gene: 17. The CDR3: CASSRYRASGTGETQYF. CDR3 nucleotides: TGTGCCAGCAGCCGTTATCGGGCTAGCGGTACCGGGGAGACCCAGTACTTC.

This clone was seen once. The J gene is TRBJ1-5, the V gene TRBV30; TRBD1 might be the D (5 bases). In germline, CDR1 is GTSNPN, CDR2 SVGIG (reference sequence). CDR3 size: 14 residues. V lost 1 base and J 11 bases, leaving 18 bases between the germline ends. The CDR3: CAWSGGLGRGAQHF. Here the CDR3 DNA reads TGTGCCTGGAGTGGAGGATTAGGCCGAGGGGCCCAGCATTTT.

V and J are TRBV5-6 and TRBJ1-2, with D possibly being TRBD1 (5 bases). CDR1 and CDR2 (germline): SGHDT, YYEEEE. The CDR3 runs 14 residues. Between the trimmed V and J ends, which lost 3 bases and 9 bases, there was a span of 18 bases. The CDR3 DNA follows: TGTGCCAGCAGCTCGGACATTTCGGCTGAGCGCTACACCTTC. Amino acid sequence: CASSSDISAERYTF.

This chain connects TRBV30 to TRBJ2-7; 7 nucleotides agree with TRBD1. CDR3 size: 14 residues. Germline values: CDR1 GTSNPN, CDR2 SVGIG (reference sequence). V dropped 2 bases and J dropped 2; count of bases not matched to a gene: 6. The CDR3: CAWSLGTATYEQYF. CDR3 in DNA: TGTGCCTGGAGTCTCGGGACAGCAACCTACGAGCAGTACTTC.

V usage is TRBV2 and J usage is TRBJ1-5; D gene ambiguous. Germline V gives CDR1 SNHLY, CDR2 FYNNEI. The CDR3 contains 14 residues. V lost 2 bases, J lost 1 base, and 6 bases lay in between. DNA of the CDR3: TGTGCCAGCAGTGAAAGACAAAGCAATCAGCCCCAGCATTTT. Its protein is CASSERQSNQPQHF.

The DNA for the CDR3 is TGTGCCAGCACCGAGGGGACTAGCGGGAGGGGTGAGCAGTTCTTC. Encoded protein: CASTEGTSGRGEQFF. This chain links TRBV2 with TRBJ2-1; 16 positions match TRBD2. J was trimmed by 9 bases and V by 7 bases; bases with no gene match: 6. The CDR3 length is 15 residues. Germline assignment: CDR1 SNHLY and CDR2 FYNNEI.

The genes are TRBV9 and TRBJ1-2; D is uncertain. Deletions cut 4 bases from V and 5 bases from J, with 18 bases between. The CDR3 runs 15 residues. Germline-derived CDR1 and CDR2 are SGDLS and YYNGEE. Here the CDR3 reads CASSPRHSGLYGYTF. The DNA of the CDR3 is TGTGCCAGCAGCCCCCGTCATTCCGGCTTATATGGCTACACCTTC.

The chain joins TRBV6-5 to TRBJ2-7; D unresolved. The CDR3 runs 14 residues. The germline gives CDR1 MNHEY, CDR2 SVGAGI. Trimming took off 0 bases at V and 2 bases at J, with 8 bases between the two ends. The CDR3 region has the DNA TGTGCCAGCAGTTACTCGAACCCCCCCTACGAGCAGTACTTC. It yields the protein CASSYSNPPYEQYF.